Sequencing of this T cell receptor (beta chain) was carried out in a study of shared clonotypes between healthy human individuals. Genomic DNA belonging to each subset was distributed in equal measure over several immunoSEQ plates. It was around 220 ng DNA, about 30,000 T cell genomes, that sorted-subset replicate PCRs used. Generated by immunoSEQ multiplex PCR, the TCRdb table keeps only in-frame clones and is missing some. The sample yields about 2.4 million clones, more than 80% seen once. Study-wide results and limits: Among non-shared clonotypes, generation probabilities were lower than among those shared by all four donors.

For this clone: Its antigen is as yet unknown.

Subsets obtained from CD4+ cells comprised CD45RA+ naive and CD45RA-negative memory cells. The sequence came from a man aged 18 to 29 in good health. The sequenced sample consisted of naive CD4+ T cells sorted from blood. Subset reported: CD45RA+ positively selected.

The CDR3 region is CASSLAAGGNNEKLFF. The CDR3 DNA follows: TGTGCCAGCAGCTTAGCGGCAGGGGGGAATAATGAAAAACTGTTTTTT. The chain employs TRBV7-9 and TRBJ1-4; TRBD1 agrees at 7 bases. CDR3 size: 16 residues. J lost 4 bases, V lost 0 bases, and 5 bases had no gene match. CDR1 and CDR2 (germline): SEHNR, FQNEAQ (reference sequence).